This T cell receptor beta chain appears in the sequencing data of a study of T cells in Graves' hyperthyroidism and ophthalmopathy. Researchers amplified the TCR beta CDR3 regions from RNA transcripts. The TCR CDR3 first-round RT-PCR relied on the HTBI primer set. TCRdb called the multiplex PCR reads again in MiXCR, with one record for every CDR3 protein. The table includes about 400,000 distinct CDR3 sequences, 11% to 15% detected once. This clonotype showed up many times. This CDR3 is 15 amino acids long. Germline CDR1 SGHTA, CDR2 FQGNSA. The V gene end was trimmed by 1 base and the J gene end by 0 bases; junction bases not matched to a gene: 2. Criteria for exclusion of patients were uncontrolled infection, other autoimmune disease, pregnancy or lactation.

The J gene is TRBJ2-5, the V gene TRBV7-2; 7 bases fit TRBD2. The TCR originated in a man in his fifties with Graves' ophthalmopathy. Source material: blood. CDR3 in amino acids: CASSLGGLNQETQYF. The CDR3 nucleotides are TGTGCCAGCAGCTTAGGGGGACTAAACCAAGAGACCCAGTACTTC.